These 27 T cell receptor beta chains came from one sample sequenced in a study of blood T cells in healthy people across ages. Combining a sample-barcoded 5' primer with a J-beta primer mix, a second PCR ran for about 7 to 11 cycles. TCRdb analysed the 5' RACE reads with MiXCR anew, one entry per CDR3 protein. The sample shows about 1.6 million distinct CDR3 sequences, around 36% of them seen only once. Material for sequencing was blood. The receptors were sampled from a woman in her thirties in good health.

With respect to this clonotype: Possible read error: a much larger clone is one base away. The rearrangement uses TRBV4-1 and TRBJ2-1; 7 nucleotides line up with TRBD2. Germline-derived CDR1 and CDR2 are MGHRA and YSYEKL. This CDR3 spans 14 amino acids. The CDR3 nucleotides read TGCGCCGGCAGCCAAGCGGGACGTCACAATGAGCAGTTCTTC. This translates into CAGSQAGRHNEQFF.

This chain joins TRBV15 and TRBJ1-2; TRBD1 matches 7 bases. The germline V gene has CDR1 LNHNV and CDR2 YYDKDF (reference sequence). This CDR3 spans 18 amino acids. With 0 bases clipped from V and 0 bases from J, the junction kept 10 bases outside the gene matches. The CDR3, as DNA: TGTGCCACCAGCAGAGATCAACTGACAGGGACCTCTAACTATGGCTACACCTTC. This sequence encodes CATSRDQLTGTSNYGYTF.

The chain combines TRBV29-1 with TRBJ2-2, with D perhaps TRBD2 (6 bases). Germline CDR1 is SQVTM and CDR2 is ANQGSEA. Trimming left V 4 bases short and J 7 bases short, with 10 bases between. CDR3 length equals 12 residues. The DNA for the CDR3 is TGCAGCGTTGTCTCCGGGAGCGGGGAGCTGTTTTTT. As protein: CSVVSGSGELFF.

This clonotype was counted between two and nine times. The chain has TRBV4-1 and TRBJ2-1; 9 bases line up with TRBD2. V was pared by 4 bases and J by 0 bases, with 4 bases of the junction left unmatched. This CDR3 is built from 16 residues. CDR1 and CDR2 (germline): MGHRA, YSYEKL. The CDR3 DNA sequence: TGCGCCAGCAGCCCCGAGGGACTAGCCTCCTACAATGAGCAGTTCTTC. Its protein product is CASSPEGLASYNEQFF.

This clonotype was seen a few times. The chain uses TRBV2 and TRBJ1-2; D may be TRBD1 (6 bases). Between the trimmed V and J ends, which lost 6 bases and 4 bases, there was a span of 21 bases. The CDR3 runs to 16 residues. Germline assignment: CDR1 SNHLY and CDR2 FYNNEI. The DNA for the CDR3 is TGTGCCAGCAGAAAGACTACAGGGCTGGCCGTCTATGGCTACACCTTC. Translation: CASRKTTGLAVYGYTF.

The gene calls are TRBV30 and TRBJ2-7, with D possibly being TRBD2 (6 bases). This CDR3 region has 12 residues. The germline V gene has CDR1 GTSNPN and CDR2 SVGIG (reference sequence). The germline V and J ends were trimmed by 3 bases and 4 bases, with 10 bases remaining between them. The CDR3 sequence: CAWRPGGYEQYF. The CDR3 bases are TGTGCCTGGAGGCCAGGAGGGTACGAGCAGTACTTC.

This clonotype was seen a handful of times. V gene TRBV6-2 or TRBV6-3 combines with J gene TRBJ1-2, with 8 positions matching TRBD1. Per germline, CDR1 MNHEY and CDR2 SVGEGT. V lost 6 bases to trimming and J lost 4 bases; unmatched junction nucleotides: 4. This CDR3 has 13 amino acids. CDR3 in DNA: TGTGCCAGCAGGGGACAGGCGTCCTATGGCTACACCTTC. This encodes CASRGQASYGYTF.

This clonotype was counted a few times. The genes are TRBV7-8 and TRBJ2-4; no clear D. Germline V gene sequence: CDR1 SGHVS, CDR2 FQNEAQ. The CDR3 sequence is 12 residues long. V was trimmed by 3 bases and J by 8 bases, leaving 8 bases between them. The CDR3 region is CASSFGSDIQYF. The CDR3 coding sequence is TGTGCCAGCAGCTTTGGGTCGGACATTCAGTACTTC.

This clonotype was seen a handful of times. The chain employs TRBV6-1 and TRBJ2-7; possible D gene TRBD2, 6 bases. The CDR3 spans 15 residues. Germline V gives CDR1 MNHNS, CDR2 SASEGT. V lost 4 bases and J 6 bases, leaving 19 bases between the germline ends. The CDR3: CASSGQLATLGEQYF. CDR3 DNA: TGTGCCAGCAGTGGCCAACTAGCTACCCTGGGCGAGCAGTACTTC.

The genes are TRBV20-1 and TRBJ2-7; possible D gene TRBD2, 6 bases. This CDR3 has 15 residues. The germline V and J ends were trimmed by 1 base and 1 base, with 14 bases remaining between them. The germline gives CDR1 DFQATT, CDR2 SNEGSKA (reference sequence). This CDR3 reads CSARGGVTWSYEQYF. CDR3 DNA: TGCAGTGCTAGAGGCGGGGTTACGTGGTCCTACGAGCAGTACTTC.

The V gene is TRBV11-2, the J gene TRBJ2-5; 8 bases agree with TRBD2. The CDR3 has 17 residues. The germline CDR1 and CDR2 sequences are SGHAT and FQNNGV. Trimming removed 2 bases from V and 0 bases from J; junction bases left unmatched: 8. The CDR3 DNA sequence: TGTGCCAGCAGCTTAACCCGGACTAGCTGGGACCAAGAGACCCAGTACTTC. It codes for CASSLTRTSWDQETQYF. The full variable domain, its missing parts supplied by reference TRBV11-2 and TRBJ2-5, is EAGVAQSPRYKIIEKRQSVAFWCNPISGHATLYWYQQILGQGPKLLIQFQNNGVVDDSQLPKDRFSAERLKGVDSTLKIQPAKLEDSAVYLCASSLTRTSWDQETQYFGPGTRLLVL.

V usage is TRBV7-2 and J usage is TRBJ2-7; D ambiguous. V lost 1 base and J lost 2, with 6 bases in between. Looked up from germline, CDR1 is SGHTA and CDR2 is FQGNSA. This CDR3 has 13 residues. The CDR3 is CASSLVSPYEQYF. Written as DNA, the CDR3 is TGTGCCAGCAGCTTAGTGTCTCCCTACGAGCAGTACTTC.

In this sample, this clonotype turned up a few times. V gene TRBV6-5 combines with J gene TRBJ2-1; 7 bases match TRBD2. The germline V gene encodes CDR1 MNHEY and CDR2 SVGAGI. The CDR3 has 13 amino acids. V was pared by 6 bases and J by 10 bases, with 9 bases of the junction left unmatched. This CDR3 is CASSRAGPGEQFF. In DNA form, the CDR3 reads TGTGCCAGCAGCCGAGCGGGACCTGGGGAGCAGTTCTTC.

This clonotype turned up a few times. V is TRBV29-1 and J is TRBJ1-2; D not certain. The germline V gene has CDR1 SQVTM and CDR2 ANQGSEA. V lost 2 bases and J 7 bases, leaving 23 bases between the germline ends. This CDR3 region has 16 residues. The chain's CDR3 is CSVEFSDTSGFGGYTF. In DNA, the CDR3 is TGCAGCGTTGAATTCTCTGACACGAGTGGATTTGGTGGCTACACCTTC. Complete variable domain (other parts from reference TRBV29-1 and TRBJ1-2): SAVISQKPSRDICQRGTSLTIQCQVDSQVTMMFWYRQQPGQSLTLIATANQGSEATYESGFVIDKFPISRPNLTFSTLTVSNMSPEDSSIYLCSVEFSDTSGFGGYTFGSGTRLTVV.

This clonotype was picked up a small number of times. The genes are TRBV5-1 and TRBJ2-5; TRBD1 is a possible D gene (7 bases). CDR3 length equals 14 residues. Trimming pared 7 bases from V and 4 bases from J, leaving 17 bases between. Germline loops: CDR1 SGHRS, CDR2 YFSETQ. CDR3 residues: CASAAGGAGETQYF. CDR3 coding DNA: TGCGCCAGCGCTGCAGGGGGAGCGGGAGAGACCCAGTACTTC.

The chain links TRBV20-1 to TRBJ2-7; 7 bases line up with TRBD2. The CDR3 extends over 14 amino acids. From germline, CDR1 is DFQATT and CDR2 SNEGSKA (reference sequence). V trimming: 2 bases; J trimming: 2 bases; junction bases outside the gene matches: 6. The CDR3 nucleotides are TGCAGTGCTAGAAGCGGGACTGTGACCTACGAGCAGTACTTC. This encodes CSARSGTVTYEQYF.

The chain combines TRBV19 with TRBJ1-4; unclear D gene. This CDR3 comprises 14 residues. Germline CDR1 is LNHDA and CDR2 is SQIVND (reference sequence). V lost 3 bases, J lost 6 bases, and 11 bases lay in between. CDR3 region: CASSITGLDEKLFF. CDR3 coding DNA: TGTGCCAGTAGTATTACGGGTCTGGATGAAAAACTGTTTTTT.

The V gene is TRBV2, the J gene TRBJ2-3, with unresolved D. The V gene's germline CDR1 is SNHLY and CDR2 FYNNEI. V lost 2 bases to trimming and J lost 1 base, with 13 bases between them. The CDR3 runs to 16 residues. CDR3 coding DNA: TGTGCCAGCAGTGAATCTTACACCTGGGGCACAGATACGCAGTATTTT. It encodes CASSESYTWGTDTQYF.

The CDR3 DNA follows: TGTGCCATCAGTCCGGGAAGCGACACCATATATTTT. It yields the protein CAISPGSDTIYF. The chain is built from TRBV10-3 and TRBJ1-3; D remains ambiguous. Trimming cost V 5 bases and J 8 bases, with 10 bases left between them. The CDR3 extends over 12 amino acids. CDR1 ENHRY and CDR2 SYGVKD come from the germline V gene.

The V gene is TRBV15, the J gene TRBJ2-5; TRBD2 aligns across 8 bases. Germline V gives CDR1 LNHNV, CDR2 YYDKDF (reference sequence). The CDR3 sequence is 19 residues long. V shed 1 base, J shed 5 bases, and the junction held 18 bases outside the gene matches. The CDR3 sequence is CATSRAHYVGRALGETQYF. CDR3 bases: TGTGCCACCAGCAGAGCCCATTACGTCGGGAGGGCCCTGGGGGAGACCCAGTACTTC.

The chain uses TRBV2 and TRBJ2-1, with a tentative D call TRBD1 (5 bases). The CDR3 runs 15 residues. Per the germline V gene, CDR1 is SNHLY and CDR2 is FYNNEI. V lost 8 bases to trimming and J lost 6 bases, with 20 bases between them. CDR3 loop: CASVVSAGLTNEQFF. The CDR3 bases are TGTGCCAGCGTCGTATCGGCAGGGTTGACCAATGAGCAGTTCTTC.

The chain links TRBV15 to TRBJ1-5; D unresolved. Trimming pared 6 bases from V and 1 base from J, leaving 19 bases between. The CDR3 has 17 amino acids. Germline CDR1 is LNHNV and CDR2 is YYDKDF (reference sequence). The CDR3 coding sequence is TGTGCCACCAGTAGTAGGAGCTTGGTTTTAAGCAATCAGCCCCAGCATTTT. Translation gives CATSSRSLVLSNQPQHF.

This clonotype was seen a few times. The chain joins TRBV25-1 to TRBJ1-2, with unresolved D. Trimming left V 6 bases short and J 0 bases short, with 8 bases between. Germline CDR1 MGHDK, CDR2 SYGVNS. This CDR3 spans 13 amino acids. The DNA of the CDR3 is TGTGCCAGCAGGAAAGATACTAACTATGGCTACACCTTC. This gives the protein CASRKDTNYGYTF.

This chain joins TRBV2 and TRBJ1-2, with 9 positions matching TRBD1. J was trimmed by 10 bases and V by 6 bases; bases with no gene match: 12. The CDR3 contains 14 residues. Germline values: CDR1 SNHLY, CDR2 FYNNEI. DNA of the CDR3: TGTGCCAGCAGAGTAACAGGGGGCGAAGGGGCCTACACCTTC. Residues: CASRVTGGEGAYTF. The variable domain in full, completed from reference TRBV2 and TRBJ1-2, reads EPEVTQTPSHQVTQMGQEVILRCVPISNHLYFYWYRQILGQKVEFLVSFYNNEISEKSEIFDDQFSVERPDGSNFTLKIRSTKLEDSAMYFCASRVTGGEGAYTFGSGTRLTVV.

This chain joins TRBV4-1 and TRBJ1-1; tentative D call: TRBD1 (5 bases). The CDR3 covers 14 residues. Trimming pared 6 bases from V and 1 base from J, leaving 12 bases between. CDR1 is MGHRA, CDR2 YSYEKL, per germline. The CDR3 spells CASRVGGWNTEAFF. The CDR3 DNA reads as TGCGCCAGCAGGGTGGGGGGATGGAACACTGAAGCTTTCTTT.

The V call is TRBV30, the J call TRBJ2-4; tentatively, D is TRBD2 (6 bases). Germline values: CDR1 GTSNPN, CDR2 SVGIG (reference sequence). V lost 3 bases and J 13 bases, leaving 13 bases between the germline ends. The length of the CDR3 is 11 residues. CDR3 region: CAWSPSEEQYF. CDR3 coding DNA: TGTGCCTGGAGCCCTAGCGAGGAGCAGTACTTC.

A word on this clonotype: Compared with germline, one end of the junction differs, possibly owing to a read error. The rearrangement joins TRBV28 to TRBJ2-7, with 7 bases lining up with TRBD1. Germline-derived CDR1 and CDR2 are MDHEN and SYDVKM. This CDR3 is 17 amino acids long. CDR3 sequence: CAGSGEWGQLFSYEQYF. The CDR3 DNA reads TGTGCCGGCAGCGGAGAATGGGGACAGCTGTTTTCCTACGAGCAGTACTTC.